Given below is one T cell receptor (beta chain) in context. The antigen remains undetermined. The assay was immunoSEQ multiplex PCR, and TCRdb's table has in-frame clones only and misses some. Of around 69,000 clones in the sample, 95% to 96% are singletons; the top ten hold 4.5%. This specimen comes from a study of cytomegalovirus exposure and HLA in healthy donors. Overall study results and limits: Researchers catalogued roughly 150 TCR beta chains as cytomegalovirus-associated.

The CDR3 is 16 residues long. With V trimmed by 5 bases and J by 7 bases, 9 bases remained unmatched. CDR1 is MNHEY, CDR2 SMNVEV, per germline (reference sequence). A roughly 120-subject validation cohort, separate from the approximately 700-subject first cohort, supplied the donors. The rearrangement uses TRBV27 and TRBJ2-5, with 14 bases aligning to TRBD2. The sequence came from a woman aged 18-30 years in good health and CMV-seropositive. Sequencing input: PBMCs. The CDR3 is CASSAETSGRGGTQYF. The CDR3 DNA reads TGTGCCAGCAGTGCCGAGACTAGCGGGAGGGGAGGGACCCAGTACTTC.